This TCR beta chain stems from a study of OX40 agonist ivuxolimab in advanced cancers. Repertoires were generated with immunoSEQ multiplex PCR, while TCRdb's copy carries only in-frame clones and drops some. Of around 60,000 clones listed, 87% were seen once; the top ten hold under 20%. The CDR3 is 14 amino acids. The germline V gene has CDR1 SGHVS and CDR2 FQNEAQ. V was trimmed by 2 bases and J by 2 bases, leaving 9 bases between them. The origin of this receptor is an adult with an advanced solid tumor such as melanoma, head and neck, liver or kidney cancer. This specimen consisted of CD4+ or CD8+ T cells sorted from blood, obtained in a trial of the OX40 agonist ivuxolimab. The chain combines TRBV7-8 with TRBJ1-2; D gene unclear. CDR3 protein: CASSLFEGNYGYTF. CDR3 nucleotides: TGTGCCAGCAGCTTATTTGAAGGGAACTATGGCTACACCTTC.